Listed below are T cell receptor beta chains from one sample, sequenced in a study of T-cell memory formation after mild COVID-19. TCRdb itself ran the 5' RACE reads through MiXCR, one entry per CDR3 protein. There are a few hundred thousand distinct CDR3 sequences in the sample; around 28% occur only once, and roughly 14% lies in the top ten. Material for sequencing was PBMCs or a T cell subset sorted from them (not recorded which). Every receptor here comes from an adult woman who had mild COVID-19 (a few samples of this study predate the infection). Cell type and time point are not known. CDR3s include the opening cysteine and the closing phenylalanine or tryptophan. The D gene is left open where the match is weak. The size of a clone is reported for some rows only, either as once, few or many, or as a class for expanded clones.

V: TRBV4-1
D: -
size: -
J: TRBJ1-1
DNA: TGCGCCAGCAGCCAAGACTTGGACCGACAAACAGCTTTCTTT
CDR3: CASSQDLDRQTAFF

V: TRBV3-1
D: -
size: few
J: TRBJ2-7
DNA: TGTGCCAGCAGTCACAGGGACCCCTACGAGCAGTACTTC
CDR3: CASSHRDPYEQYF

V: TRBV5-6
D: -
size: few
J: TRBJ2-5
DNA: TGTGCCAGCAGCTTGGTGTCGCAGGAAGAGACCCAGTACTTC
CDR3: CASSLVSQEETQYF

V: TRBV6-2/TRBV6-3
D: -
size: few
J: TRBJ1-1
DNA: TGTGCCAGCAGTTACCGGCTCTACACTGAAGCTTTCTTT
CDR3: CASSYRLYTEAFF

V: TRBV5-1
D: -
size: few
J: TRBJ1-2
DNA: TGCGCCAGCAGCGTGGACCCCTATGGCTACACCTTC
CDR3: CASSVDPYGYTF

V: TRBV10-2
D: TRBD2
size: few
J: TRBJ2-7
DNA: TGCGCCAGCAGTGAACGGACTAGCGGGAGCCGCGAGCAGTACTTC
CDR3: CASSERTSGSREQYF

V: TRBV7-2
D: -
size: -
J: TRBJ2-7
DNA: TGTGCCAGCAGCCCTGGGGGCCCCACCTCCTACGAGCAGTACTTC
CDR3: CASSPGGPTSYEQYF

V: TRBV5-5
D: -
size: few
J: TRBJ2-7
DNA: TGTGCCAGCAGCTTGGCCTCGGGGGCCCAATACGAGCAGTACTTC
CDR3: CASSLASGAQYEQYF

V: TRBV20-1
D: -
size: few
J: TRBJ1-2
DNA: TGCAGTGCTGAAGGGGTGGGGAGATCCTACACCTTC
CDR3: CSAEGVGRSYTF

V: TRBV5-1
D: TRBD1
size: -
J: TRBJ2-7
DNA: TGCGCCAGCAGCTTTCAGCCGGGACAGGGGCGGCACGAGCAGTACTTC
CDR3: CASSFQPGQGRHEQYF

V: TRBV20-1
D: TRBD2
size: -
J: TRBJ2-2
DNA: TGCAGTGCTGGTAGCGGGAGGGCCTCCGGGGAGCTGTTTTTT
CDR3: CSAGSGRASGELFF

V: TRBV9
D: -
size: -
J: TRBJ1-1
DNA: TGTGCCAGCAGCGTGCAAAAGGAATTGTCTGAAGCTTTCTTT
CDR3: CASSVQKELSEAFF

V: TRBV11-1
D: TRBD1
size: few
J: TRBJ1-1
DNA: TGTGCCAGCAGCTTTGGGACAGGGGGGTTCACTGAAGCTTTCTTT
CDR3: CASSFGTGGFTEAFF

V: TRBV12-3/TRBV12-4
D: TRBD2
size: -
J: TRBJ2-3
DNA: TGTGCCAGCAGTCCGGGAGGGACTTTCTCGGATACGCAGTATTTT
CDR3: CASSPGGTFSDTQYF

V: TRBV3-1
D: TRBD1
size: few
J: TRBJ2-3
DNA: TGTGCCAGCAGCCAAGTAGCGACAGGGGGCGGAATCACAGATACGCAGTATTTT
CDR3: CASSQVATGGGITDTQYF

V: TRBV4-1
D: TRBD2
size: once
J: TRBJ2-7
DNA: TGCGCCAGCAGACAAGGGGAGCGGGAGGGAGACGAGCAGTACTTC
CDR3: CASRQGEREGDEQYF

V: TRBV20-1
D: TRBD2
size: few
J: TRBJ2-3
DNA: TGCAGTGCTAGAGATCGACGGCTAGCGGGAGCAGATACGCAGTATTTT
CDR3: CSARDRRLAGADTQYF

V: TRBV2
D: TRBD1
size: -
J: TRBJ1-5
DNA: TGTGCCAGCGGCCCCCGGGACAGCCATCAGCCCCAGCATTTT
CDR3: CASGPRDSHQPQHF

V: TRBV29-1
D: TRBD2
size: -
J: TRBJ2-1
DNA: TGCAGAGCGGGGTTAAAGCAGTTCTTC
CDR3: CRAGLKQFF

V: TRBV7-6
D: -
size: few
J: TRBJ2-3
DNA: TGTGCCAGCAGCTCGGATTCTAATACGCAGTATTTT
CDR3: CASSSDSNTQYF

V: TRBV7-3
D: TRBD2
size: -
J: TRBJ2-3
DNA: TGTGCCAGCAGCGGGGGGACTAGCGGGAGAGATACGCAGTATTTT
CDR3: CASSGGTSGRDTQYF

V: TRBV7-9
D: TRBD1
size: -
J: TRBJ2-1
DNA: TGTGCCAGCAGCTCAACCGGGACAGCCTACAATGAGCAGTTCTTC
CDR3: CASSSTGTAYNEQFF

V: TRBV6-5
D: -
size: few
J: TRBJ1-1
DNA: TGTGCCAGCAGTTACTCGCAGACCGTCGAAGCTTTCTTT
CDR3: CASSYSQTVEAFF

V: TRBV7-9
D: -
size: once
J: TRBJ1-6
DNA: TGTGCCAGCAGCACCGAGCCCGCCGATTCCCTCCACTTT
CDR3: CASSTEPADSLHF

V: TRBV28
D: TRBD1
size: few
J: TRBJ2-7
DNA: TGTGCCAGCAGTTTATACGGGACAGGGAGCTCCTACGAGCAGTACTTC
CDR3: CASSLYGTGSSYEQYF

V: TRBV2
D: -
size: -
J: TRBJ2-7
DNA: TGTGCAAGCAGACCTCCGGGACTCCAGATCTACGAGCAGTACTTC
CDR3: CASRPPGLQIYEQYF

V: TRBV7-2
D: -
size: few
J: TRBJ1-2
DNA: TGTGCCAGCAGCGAGGAGGGGACGGTCTATGGCTACACCTTC
CDR3: CASSEEGTVYGYTF

V: TRBV7-9
D: -
size: few
J: TRBJ2-1
DNA: TGTGCCAGCAGCTTAGACTCCCCCGGAAATGAGCAGTTCTTC
CDR3: CASSLDSPGNEQFF